These 9 T cell receptor beta chains were all obtained from the same sample, sequenced in a study of blood T cells in healthy people across ages. A second roughly 7 to 11 cycle PCR used barcoded and J-beta primers. Via MiXCR, TCRdb re-called the 5' RACE reads, giving one row per CDR3 protein. The table includes roughly 900,000 distinct CDR3 sequences, 29% detected once. The sample taken for sequencing was blood. These receptor sequences come from a woman older than 75 in good health.

The chain links TRBV6-6 to TRBJ2-5, with D unclear. The CDR3 totals 11 residues. V lost 4 bases to trimming and J lost 9 bases, with 9 bases between them. Germline CDR1 reads MNHNY; CDR2 reads SVGAGI (reference sequence). This chain's CDR3 is CASSSSRAQYF. As DNA, the CDR3 is TGTGCCAGCAGTTCCTCTCGGGCCCAGTACTTC.

Comments on this clonotype: The CDR3 does not end in the conserved phenylalanine or tryptophan, so this is likely a read error. The chain employs TRBV6-2 or TRBV6-3 and TRBJ2-5; 10 bases are a match to TRBD2. The CDR3 has 16 residues. Germline V gene lookup returns CDR1 MNHEY and CDR2 SVGEGT. With 2 bases clipped from V and 1 base from J, the junction kept 4 bases outside the gene matches. Here the CDR3 reads CASSYGSGGAQETQYC. The CDR3 nucleotides read TGTGCCAGCAGTTACGGGAGCGGGGGGGCCCAAGAGACCCAGTACTGC.

This clonotype was observed many times. The chain carries TRBV7-9 and TRBJ2-1; TRBD2 might be the D (5 bases). Germline V gene lookup returns CDR1 SEHNR and CDR2 FQNEAQ (reference sequence). Deletions cut 1 base from V and 9 bases from J, with 13 bases between. The CDR3 totals 14 residues. CDR3 DNA sequence: TGTGCCAGCAGCTTAGGAGTCGTTCGGGGTGAGCAGTTCTTC. Protein product: CASSLGVVRGEQFF.

This clonotype was counted ten times or more. The rearrangement joins TRBV3-1 to TRBJ2-5; 13 nucleotides match TRBD2. The CDR3 length is 16 residues. Germline V gene data show CDR1 as LGHDT and CDR2 as YNNKEL (reference sequence). The V segment lost 4 bases and the J segment 3 bases; nucleotides outside the gene matches: 5. The CDR3 nucleotides are TGTGCCAGCAGCCCCTTAGGACTAGCGGGGGAAGAGACCCAGTACTTC. As protein: CASSPLGLAGEETQYF.

This clonotype was found a few times. This chain uses TRBV20-1 with TRBJ2-2; a possible D gene is TRBD1 (6 bases). The CDR3 has 16 residues. Germline CDR1 and CDR2: DFQATT and SNEGSKA (reference sequence). V was cut by 0 bases and J by 4 bases, with 15 bases left in between. The CDR3 DNA reads as TGCAGTGCTAGAGATCACACAGGGTGGGGCACCGGGGAGCTGTTTTTT. It specifies CSARDHTGWGTGELFF.

There are many counts of this clonotype. This chain links TRBV10-3 with TRBJ2-5, with TRBD1 matching 9 bases. CDR1 and CDR2 (germline): ENHRY, SYGVKD. Unmatched junction bases numbered 17, after V lost 1 base and J lost 5 bases. The CDR3 has 19 amino acids. The CDR3 coding sequence is TGTGCCATCAGTGAGTTAATAAGTGGGACAGGGAAGAACCGGGAGACCCAGTACTTC. Translating it yields CAISELISGTGKNRETQYF.

This rearrangement joins TRBV5-6 to TRBJ2-3; D call uncertain. V lost 1 base, J lost 8 bases, and 5 bases lay in between. The CDR3 covers 11 residues. Germline V gene data show CDR1 as SGHDT and CDR2 as YYEEEE. The CDR3 here is CASSLFGTQYF. The DNA of the CDR3 is TGTGCCAGCAGCTTGTTTGGTACGCAGTATTTT.

The chain employs TRBV20-1 and TRBJ2-5; D unresolved. Germline values: CDR1 DFQATT, CDR2 SNEGSKA (reference sequence). The CDR3 has 12 residues. Trimming cost V 0 bases and J 4 bases, with 6 bases left between them. This chain's CDR3 is CSAREAGETQYF. The CDR3 bases are TGCAGTGCTAGAGAGGCAGGAGAGACCCAGTACTTC.

This clonotype was counted many times. V usage is TRBV9 and J usage is TRBJ1-2, with a possible D match to TRBD1 (5 bases). The CDR3 covers 15 residues. V was clipped by 4 bases and J by 3 bases, with 16 bases between them. CDR1 is SGDLS, CDR2 YYNGEE, per germline. CDR3 residues: CASSPGTTKDYGYTF. CDR3 sequence (DNA): TGTGCCAGCAGCCCAGGGACCACGAAGGACTATGGCTACACCTTC.